The 15 T cell receptor beta chains below were found in one sample sequenced in a study of blood T cell repertoires in COVID-19. The repertoire was sequenced with immunoSEQ multiplex PCR; TCRdb's copy has only in-frame clones and lacks some. The data show 70,000 or so clones, 90% seen once. Sequencing was done on a sample of peripheral blood. These TCRs come from a man aged 45 to 65 with acute or convalescent COVID-19.

The rearrangement links TRBV6-6 to TRBJ2-2; perhaps TRBD2 as D (6 bases). The germline V gene has CDR1 MNHNY and CDR2 SVGAGI (reference sequence). The CDR3 totals 15 residues. Deletions cut 0 bases from V and 7 bases from J, with 12 bases between. The CDR3 DNA is TGTGCCAGCAGTTACTCGAAGCCCGGGAGCGGGGAGCTGTTTTTT. It yields the protein CASSYSKPGSGELFF.

The chain employs TRBV19 and TRBJ2-1; 7 positions match TRBD2. Germline lookup yields CDR1 LNHDA and CDR2 SQIVND (reference sequence). The CDR3 runs to 16 residues. The V segment lost 2 bases and the J segment 7 bases; nucleotides outside the gene matches: 11. The CDR3 DNA is TGTGCCAGTAGTATACTTATCGGCCAGGGAGGGAATGAGCAGTTCTTC. This codes for CASSILIGQGGNEQFF.

The chain combines TRBV28 with TRBJ2-7; D is possibly TRBD1 (6 bases). Trimming cost V 10 bases and J 2 bases, with 21 bases left between them. This CDR3 is 15 amino acids long. CDR1 MDHEN and CDR2 SYDVKM come from the germline V gene. CDR3 bases: TGTGCCACCATCAAAGGAACAGGGAATACCTACGAGCAGTACTTC. It is translated as CATIKGTGNTYEQYF.

V and J are TRBV7-9 and TRBJ2-5, with 8 bases fitting TRBD1. The CDR3 contains 16 residues. Losses at the gene ends were 5 bases for V and 4 bases for J; bases not matched to a gene: 12. Germline CDR1 is SEHNR and CDR2 is FQNEAQ (reference sequence). The CDR3 sequence: CASSPSHRGRGETQYF. The CDR3 DNA is TGTGCCAGCAGCCCAAGCCACAGGGGGAGAGGAGAGACCCAGTACTTC.

V gene TRBV29-1 combines with J gene TRBJ2-5; D uncertain. V was shortened by 4 bases and J by 3 bases, with 18 bases between the two germline ends. Germline CDR1 and CDR2: SQVTM and ANQGSEA. CDR3 size: 15 residues. CDR3 amino acids: CSVGQVNSWEETQYF. CDR3 nucleotide sequence: TGCAGCGTTGGCCAGGTGAACAGTTGGGAAGAGACCCAGTACTTC.

This chain links TRBV20-1 with TRBJ2-1, with TRBD2 matching over 7 bases. The CDR3 has 11 residues. Germline-derived CDR1 and CDR2 are DFQATT and SNEGSKA (reference sequence). V was pared by 6 bases and J by 7 bases, with 3 bases of the junction left unmatched. The CDR3 coding sequence is TGCAGTGCCCGTAGCGGGAATGAGCAGTTCTTC. This translates into CSARSGNEQFF.

The chain couples TRBV29-1 to TRBJ2-1; 9 bases map to TRBD2. Looked up from germline, CDR1 is SQVTM and CDR2 is ANQGSEA. V dropped 5 bases and J dropped 3; count of bases not matched to a gene: 5. The CDR3 runs to 14 residues. DNA for the CDR3: TGCAGCGTTATATTAGCGGGGGACTACAATGAGCAGTTCTTC. It is translated as CSVILAGDYNEQFF.

V and J are TRBV18 and TRBJ2-6; a possible D gene is TRBD1 (5 bases). CDR3 length: 16 amino acids. Germline V lookup: CDR1 KGHSH, CDR2 LQKENI. V lost 2 bases, J lost 4 bases, and 12 bases lay in between. The CDR3 spells CASSPDSPYGANVLTF. As DNA, the CDR3 is TGTGCCAGCTCACCAGACAGCCCTTACGGGGCCAACGTCCTGACTTTC.

V gene TRBV19 combines with J gene TRBJ2-3, with D maybe TRBD2 (7 bases). The CDR3 is made up of 20 amino acids. Germline CDR1 reads LNHDA; CDR2 reads SQIVND (reference sequence). The V and J ends lost 5 bases and 2 bases respectively, with 29 bases between them. The DNA of the CDR3 is TGTGCCAGTAGTGCCCGGCGGGGGCCCCACACACGGTATGACACAGATACGCAGTATTTT. The encoded protein is CASSARRGPHTRYDTDTQYF.

V usage is TRBV27 and J usage is TRBJ2-3; perhaps TRBD1 as D (6 bases). V lost 5 bases, J lost 0 bases, and 21 bases lay in between. This CDR3 comprises 18 residues. Looked up from germline, CDR1 is MNHEY and CDR2 is SMNVEV (reference sequence). Here the CDR3 reads CASSRRQVGVLSTDTQYF. CDR3 bases: TGTGCCAGCAGTAGGCGACAGGTTGGGGTCCTGAGCACAGATACGCAGTATTTT.

This chain links TRBV28 with TRBJ1-3; perhaps TRBD1 as D (5 bases). The CDR3 sequence is 16 residues long. Trimming shortened V by 1 base and J by 3 bases, and 13 bases separated the two germline ends. Germline V gene data show CDR1 as MDHEN and CDR2 as SYDVKM. The CDR3 region has the DNA TGTGCCAGCAGTTTATCGGGGGGTAATGTTGGAAACACCATATATTTT. Amino acids: CASSLSGGNVGNTIYF.

This sequence joins TRBV7-9 and TRBJ1-1; D may be TRBD1 (6 bases). Germline V gene data show CDR1 as SEHNR and CDR2 as FQNEAQ (reference sequence). V was clipped by 5 bases and J by 12 bases, with 16 bases between them. The CDR3 has 12 residues. The CDR3 is CASSALRGITFF. DNA for the CDR3: TGTGCCAGCAGCGCCCTCAGGGGAATAACTTTCTTT. The whole variable domain, remainder taken from reference TRBV7-9 and TRBJ1-1, is DTGVSQNPRHKITKRGQNVTFRCDPISEHNRLYWYRQTLGQGPEFLTYFQNEAQLEKSRLLSDRFSAERPKGSFSTLEIQRTEQGDSAMYLCASSALRGITFFGQGTRLTVV.

The chain combines TRBV7-2 with TRBJ1-1; 8 nucleotides agree with TRBD1. V trimming: 2 bases; J trimming: 2 bases; junction bases outside the gene matches: 4. Per the germline V gene, CDR1 is SGHTA and CDR2 is FQGNSA. The CDR3 is 15 residues long. Here the CDR3 reads CASSLFQGANTEAFF. DNA for the CDR3: TGTGCCAGCAGCTTATTCCAGGGGGCAAACACTGAAGCTTTCTTT.

The chain has TRBV4-3 and TRBJ1-6; D call uncertain. The V and J ends lost 5 bases and 7 bases respectively, with 15 bases between them. The length of the CDR3 is 15 residues. Per germline, CDR1 LGHNA and CDR2 YSLEER. CDR3 residues: CASSKNDNQNSPLHF. As DNA, the CDR3 is TGCGCCAGCAGCAAAAATGACAACCAGAATTCACCCCTCCACTTT.

The chain combines TRBV3-1 (or the pseudogene TRBV3-2) with TRBJ2-1, with a possible D match to TRBD1 (5 bases). The germline CDR1 and CDR2 sequences are LGHDT and YNNKEL (reference sequence). CDR3 length: 14 residues. V was trimmed by 0 bases and J by 11 bases, leaving 14 bases between them. The CDR3 here is CASSQEGSGQKQFF. Written as DNA, the CDR3 is TGTGCCAGCAGCCAAGAGGGTTCAGGGCAAAAGCAGTTCTTC.